This TCR beta chain was observed in a study of blood T cell repertoires in COVID-19. Study-wide context: The study drew acute and convalescent COVID-19 samples from the United States, Italy and Spain. T cells, B-cell-depleted T cells, or PBMCs supplied cDNA or gDNA.

CDR3 length: 14 residues. The V segment lost 7 bases and the J segment 5 bases; nucleotides outside the gene matches: 7. The germline V gene encodes CDR1 SNHLY and CDR2 FYNNEI. Original analysis: Reference gene primer amplification yielded estimated nucleated cell counts. Repertoires were generated with immunoSEQ multiplex PCR, while TCRdb's copy carries only in-frame clones and drops some. V, J and clone size derive from that table, while D and trimming were established from the DNA sequence. The data contain 250,000 to 300,000 clones, about four fifths of them singletons. The origin of this receptor is a man older than 75 with acute or convalescent COVID-19. Sequenced input: peripheral blood. The chain carries TRBV2 and TRBJ2-1; 8 bases are a match to TRBD1. This CDR3 is CASNTGGQNNEQFF. CDR3 coding DNA: TGTGCCAGCAATACAGGGGGTCAAAACAATGAGCAGTTCTTC.